These 25 T cell receptor beta chains originate from one sample sequenced in a study of metastatic and nonmetastatic thyroid tumors. TCRdb re-analyzed the PCR reads using MiXCR. The repertoire consists of some 31,000 clones, with 3.5% to 5% occurring once and the leading ten covering roughly a fifth. Ahead of thyroid surgery, no patient had received treatment of any kind. What was sequenced was blood. These TCRs come from a female donor with papillary thyroid cancer or a benign thyroid nodule (not recorded which). Some clones in this sample may be carry-over from other donors' samples.

This clone showed up just a few times. The V gene is TRBV28, the J gene TRBJ1-2, with D possibly TRBD1 on 5 matching bases. Per the germline V gene, CDR1 is MDHEN and CDR2 is SYDVKM. The CDR3 consists of 15 residues. Between the trimmed V and J ends, which lost 0 bases and 1 base, there was a span of 9 bases. The CDR3 nucleotides read TGTGCCAGCAGTTTATGGGGACCTGATAACTATGGCTACACCTTC. Its protein product is CASSLWGPDNYGYTF.

This clone has more than one count but fewer than ten. This likely comes from a read error, as the CDR3 has no conserved phenylalanine or tryptophan at its end. This chain's CDR3 is CASRGTSGSHEQYS. As DNA, the CDR3 is TGTGCCAGCAGGGGAACTAGCGGGAGCCACGAGCAGTACTCC. V gene TRBV6-1 combines with J gene TRBJ2-7; TRBD2 agrees at 11 bases. V lost 6 bases and J lost 5; bases outside the gene matches: 6. CDR1 MNHNS and CDR2 SASEGT come from the germline V gene. The CDR3 spans 14 residues.

This clone has a handful of counts. CDR3 sequence: CSVRGRIGTDTQYF. The CDR3, as DNA: TGCAGCGTGCGGGGCAGGATAGGCACAGATACGCAGTATTTT. This chain joins TRBV29-1 and TRBJ2-3; perhaps TRBD2 as D (6 bases). Germline lookup yields CDR1 SQVTM and CDR2 ANQGSEA. The CDR3 runs to 14 residues. Trimming took off 6 bases at V and 1 base at J, with 14 bases between the two ends.

The table lists this clone with a few counts. The rearrangement joins TRBV28 to TRBJ1-2; 7 nucleotides agree with TRBD1. J lost 4 bases, V lost 5 bases, and 4 bases had no gene match. The germline CDR1 and CDR2 sequences are MDHEN and SYDVKM. The CDR3 runs to 13 residues. The CDR3 is CASSRTGLYGYTF. In nucleotides, the CDR3 is TGTGCCAGCAGTCGGACAGGACTCTATGGCTACACCTTC.

This clone is labeled medium-sized. The rearrangement uses TRBV6-1 and TRBJ2-7; D tentatively reads TRBD1 or TRBD2 (5 bases each). The germline gives CDR1 MNHNS, CDR2 SASEGT. V gave up 5 bases and J gave up 2 bases, with 13 bases separating them. CDR3 length: 14 residues. The CDR3 is CASSPRDLAYEQYF. CDR3 DNA: TGTGCCAGCAGTCCCAGGGACCTAGCCTACGAGCAGTACTTC.

The table lists this clone with a few counts. This may come from a read error, since a much larger clone is one base off. This sequence joins TRBV20-1 and TRBJ1-2, with 9 positions matching TRBD1. The CDR3 loop spans 15 amino acids. Germline-derived CDR1 and CDR2 are DFQATT and SNEGSKA (reference sequence). J was trimmed by 3 bases and V by 4 bases; bases with no gene match: 9. CDR3 bases: TGCAGTGCTAACAGTCCCGGGACAGGGCACTATGGCTACACCTTC. It is translated as CSANSPGTGHYGYTF.

This clone was seen at least ten times. The V and J genes are TRBV10-3 and TRBJ2-7; D possibly corresponds to TRBD2 (5 bases). The germline V gene has CDR1 ENHRY and CDR2 SYGVKD. CDR3 length equals 12 residues. The V and J ends lost 10 bases and 3 bases respectively, with 13 bases between them. The CDR3 region has the DNA TGTGCCACCCGGACTCGGAACTACGAGCAGTACTTC. Amino acid sequence: CATRTRNYEQYF.

This clone has ten or more counts. The rearrangement joins TRBV27 to TRBJ1-1; TRBD1 aligns across 10 bases. The CDR3 runs to 18 residues. Losses at the gene ends were 6 bases for V and 0 bases for J; bases not matched to a gene: 13. CDR1 MNHEY and CDR2 SMNVEV come from the germline V gene (reference sequence). In nucleotides, the CDR3 is TGTGCCAGCAGACGTAAACTCGGGACAGGGGTGGTGAACACTGAAGCTTTCTTT. It yields the protein CASRRKLGTGVVNTEAFF.

This clone was detected many times. The genes are TRBV13 and TRBJ2-7; possible D gene TRBD2, 6 bases. The germline V and J ends were trimmed by 5 bases and 3 bases, with 11 bases remaining between them. The CDR3 loop spans 13 amino acids. Germline values: CDR1 PRHDT, CDR2 FYEKMQ (reference sequence). The CDR3 region has the DNA TGTGCCAGCAGCCCTCCGGGAGTCTACGAGCAGTACTTC. Its protein is CASSPPGVYEQYF.

Turning to this clone: One base away lies a much larger clone, so this may be a sequencing read error. The rearrangement links TRBV2 to TRBJ2-2; unclear D gene. The CDR3 is made up of 12 amino acids. Per germline, CDR1 SNHLY and CDR2 FYNNEI. The V end lost 8 bases, the J end lost 6 bases, and 10 bases lay between the germline ends. CDR3 protein: CASVRPPGELFF. The CDR3 DNA reads as TGTGCCAGCGTCAGGCCACCCGGGGAGCTGTTTTTT. Together with reference TRBV2 and TRBJ2-2, the CDR3 gives the full variable domain: EPEVTQTPSHQVTQMGQEVILRCVPISNHLYFYWYRQILGQKVEFLVSFYNNEISEKSEIFDDQFSVERPDGSNFTLKIRSTKLEDSAMYFCASVRPPGELFFGEGSRLTVL.

This chain joins TRBV19 and TRBJ1-2, with 7 positions matching TRBD1. V was clipped by 4 bases and J by 2 bases; unmatched bases: 4. Germline lookup yields CDR1 LNHDA and CDR2 SQIVND (reference sequence). This CDR3 has 14 residues. CDR3 coding DNA: TGTGCCAGTAGTACGGGGACAGTCAACTATGGCTACACCTTC. It encodes CASSTGTVNYGYTF.

This clone was picked up many times. The V call is TRBV20-1, the J call TRBJ2-1; 15 bases fit TRBD2. The J segment lost 0 bases and the V segment lost 4 bases, leaving 1 base of the junction unmatched. The germline V gene has CDR1 DFQATT and CDR2 SNEGSKA (reference sequence). The CDR3 has 16 residues. The CDR3 DNA sequence: TGCAGTGCTATGGGACTAGCGGGGGGCTCCTACAATGAGCAGTTCTTC. This sequence encodes CSAMGLAGGSYNEQFF.

This clone appeared a few times. The chain links TRBV12-3 or TRBV12-4 to TRBJ2-1; TRBD2 aligns across 8 bases. This CDR3 spans 15 amino acids. The V gene end was trimmed by 5 bases and the J gene end by 4 bases; junction bases not matched to a gene: 7. CDR3: CASSEAGDGYNEQFF. Written as DNA, the CDR3 is TGTGCCAGCAGTGAAGCGGGGGATGGGTACAATGAGCAGTTCTTC.

This clone has a count of ten or more. The chain is built from TRBV4-1 and TRBJ1-4; 8 bases are shared with TRBD1. Per the germline V gene, CDR1 is MGHRA and CDR2 is YSYEKL. The ends lost 0 bases at V and 7 bases at J; junction bases unmatched: 4. The CDR3 extends over 15 amino acids. The CDR3 DNA is TGCGCCAGCAGCCAAGAGGACAGGGAGGCTGAAAAACTGTTTTTT. It encodes CASSQEDREAEKLFF.

The table lists this clone with many counts. The chain uses TRBV27 and TRBJ1-4; a weak D match, TRBD1 (5 bases). From germline, CDR1 is MNHEY and CDR2 SMNVEV (reference sequence). V lost 6 bases to trimming and J lost 5 bases, with 13 bases between them. The length of the CDR3 is 14 residues. In DNA form, the CDR3 reads TGTGCCAGCAGCCCGACAGAGTTCAATGAAAAACTGTTTTTT. This translates into CASSPTEFNEKLFF.

The gene calls are TRBV6-1 and TRBJ2-2, with D possibly TRBD1 on 6 matching bases. V lost 6 bases, J lost 5 bases, and 13 bases lay in between. Germline values: CDR1 MNHNS, CDR2 SASEGT. This CDR3 has 14 amino acids. The CDR3 nucleotides are TGTGCCAGCAGCAGAGACAGGCATACCGGGGAGCTGTTTTTT. Translated, it gives CASSRDRHTGELFF.

This clone was seen many times. Relative to the germline gene, one junction end is altered; a read error may explain this. The rearrangement uses TRBV6-5 and TRBJ1-1; tentative D call: TRBD1 (5 bases). The germline CDR1 and CDR2 sequences are MNHEY and SVGAGI. The CDR3 length is 13 residues. CDR3 nucleotide sequence: TGTGCCAGCAGCCACTCGAGGGGAACTGTAGCTTTCTTT. Translation: CASSHSRGTVAFF.

This clone was seen at least ten times. The gene calls are TRBV4-2 and TRBJ2-2; possible D gene TRBD1, 7 bases. The CDR3 runs 16 residues. CDR1 and CDR2 from the germline V gene are LGHNA and YNFKEQ. With 5 bases removed from V and 5 bases from J, the gap between germline ends came to 18 bases. The CDR3 protein is CASSGRTGGNTGELFF. The CDR3 region has the DNA TGTGCCAGCAGCGGCCGGACAGGAGGGAATACCGGGGAGCTGTTTTTT.

This clone was detected ten times or more. The chain employs TRBV6-1 and TRBJ1-5; tentative D call: TRBD1 (5 bases). The CDR3 has 18 amino acids. Germline V CDR1 and CDR2: MNHNS, SASEGT. V lost 1 base to trimming and J lost 0 bases, with 16 bases between them. The CDR3 DNA reads TGTGCCAGCAGTGAAGGGGGTTGGGGACGGCTTAGCAATCAGCCCCAGCATTTT. Translating gives CASSEGGWGRLSNQPQHF.

This clone showed up just a few times. The chain joins TRBV12-3 or TRBV12-4 to TRBJ1-1; 7 bases align to TRBD1. The trim removed 4 bases at V and 5 bases at J, leaving 7 bases unmatched. This CDR3 is built from 14 residues. The CDR3 DNA reads TGTGCCAGCAGTTATAACAGGGGAGGTACTGAAGCTTTCTTT. As protein: CASSYNRGGTEAFF.

In this sample, this clone is medium-sized. The rearrangement links TRBV6-5 to TRBJ2-5; tentative D call: TRBD2 (5 bases). The CDR3 totals 15 residues. V dropped 0 bases and J dropped 2 bases, with 10 bases sitting between them. CDR1 and CDR2 (germline): MNHEY, SVGAGI. The CDR3 protein is CASSYSASGQETQYF. The CDR3 nucleotides are TGTGCCAGCAGTTACTCTGCCAGCGGTCAAGAGACCCAGTACTTC.

This clone was seen more than once but under ten times. A junction boundary mismatches the germline segment, possibly from a read error. The chain uses TRBV15 and TRBJ2-1, with a weak D call TRBD1 (6 bases). CDR3 length: 14 amino acids. Germline CDR1 is LNHNV and CDR2 is YYDKDF (reference sequence). The CDR3 nucleotides read TGTGTCACCAGCAGAAGGACAGTGCTCAATGAGCAGTTCTTC. The encoded protein is CVTSRRTVLNEQFF.

This clone is labeled medium-sized. V and J are TRBV6-1 and TRBJ1-2; D is perhaps TRBD1 (6 bases). Germline CDR1 is MNHNS and CDR2 is SASEGT. The V gene lost 7 bases and the J gene lost 0 bases, with 15 bases spanning the gap. The CDR3 sequence is 15 residues long. CDR3 amino acids: CASISPGQSNYGYTF. CDR3 bases: TGTGCCAGCATTTCCCCAGGACAGTCTAACTATGGCTACACCTTC.

The rearrangement joins TRBV27 to TRBJ1-6; D not resolved. CDR1 and CDR2 from the germline V gene are MNHEY and SMNVEV (reference sequence). CDR3 size: 15 residues. V lost 5 bases to trimming and J lost 3 bases, with 11 bases between them. The CDR3: CASSGLGSYNSPLHF. CDR3 in DNA: TGTGCCAGCAGTGGCTTAGGCAGCTATAATTCACCCCTCCACTTT.

Of note for this clone: A read error may account for a junction end that differs from germline. This chain uses TRBV5-5 with TRBJ1-1, with D hard to call. CDR1 SGHKS and CDR2 YYEKEE come from the germline V gene (reference sequence). The CDR3 runs 13 residues. CDR3 nucleotides: TGTGCCAGCAGCTTGCGGGAGAACACTGAAGCCTTCTTT. Translated, it gives CASSLRENTEAFF.